The rows below give T cell receptor beta chains drawn from one sample of a study of cytomegalovirus exposure and HLA in healthy donors. Assay used: immunoSEQ multiplex PCR; TCRdb lists only in-frame clones, some missing. The table records roughly 130,000 clones, roughly 68% of them present only once. Sequencing was carried out using PBMCs. Receptor source: a woman aged 45-60 years in good health and CMV-seropositive. CDR3s include the opening cysteine and the closing phenylalanine or tryptophan. Each record gives: J gene, clone size, V gene, D gene, CDR3 DNA, CDR3 protein. D genes are given only for firm matches. Where a row states a size, it is once, few, many or the class of an expanded clone; other rows omit it.

TRBJ2-7 | . | TRBV25-1 | . | TGTGCCAGCAGTGAATCAAAAGCTATGTACTTC | CASSESKAMYF
TRBJ1-4 | . | TRBV9 | . | TGTGCCAGCAGCACCCGGGGTACGGGTGGAACTAATGAAAAACTGTTTTTT | CASSTRGTGGTNEKLFF
TRBJ2-1 | few | TRBV7-6 | TRBD2 | TGTGCCAGCAGCCCCTGGACTAGCGGTAACTCCTACAATGAGCAGTTCTTC | CASSPWTSGNSYNEQFF
TRBJ2-1 | . | TRBV4-1 | . | TGCGCCAGCAGCCATCCGGACAGCTCCTACAATGAGCAGTTCTTC | CASSHPDSSYNEQFF
TRBJ1-5 | . | TRBV5-8 | TRBD1 | TGTGCCAGCAGCTTGGGGGACAGGGGAGATCAGCCCCAGCATTTT | CASSLGDRGDQPQHF
TRBJ1-1 | . | TRBV10-2 | . | TGCGCCAGCAGGGAACAGCCCGGAACTGAAGCTTTCTTT | CASREQPGTEAFF
TRBJ2-3 | once | TRBV7-2 | TRBD1 | TGTGCCAGCAGCCTAAGACAGGGAATCGTAGATACGCAGTATTTT | CASSLRQGIVDTQYF
TRBJ1-4 | few | TRBV30 | TRBD1 | TGTGCCTGGAGTGAGGGACAGGGGAGAGAAAAACTGTTTTTT | CAWSEGQGREKLFF
TRBJ2-1 | . | TRBV29-1 | . | TGCAGCGTCGACCTAGGGGGGGGTGGTCGAGGTGAGCAGTTCTTC | CSVDLGGGGRGEQFF
TRBJ1-6 | . | TRBV5-6 | . | TGTGCCAGCAGCTTTGACGGGCGGGCTTCACCCCTCCACTTT | CASSFDGRASPLHF
TRBJ1-2 | . | TRBV19 | TRBD1 | TGTGCCAGTAGCACGGACAGGGGGCACGGCTACACCTTC | CASSTDRGHGYTF
TRBJ2-3 | few | TRBV9 | TRBD2 | TGTGCCAGCAGCGTAGGGTCTAGCGGGGGAACAGATACGCAGTATTTT | CASSVGSSGGTDTQYF
TRBJ2-7 | once | TRBV19 | TRBD1 | TGTGCGTCCGGGACAGGGGGCTGGGAGCAGTACTTC | CASGTGGWEQYF
TRBJ2-1 | few | TRBV10-3 | TRBD1 | TGTGCCAGCACGACAGGGGTCAGCAATGAGCAGTTCTTC | CASTTGVSNEQFF
TRBJ2-7 | . | TRBV2 | . | TGTGCCAGCAGTGAAATATTTAGCGCTGGGAGCTACGAGCAGTACTTC | CASSEIFSAGSYEQYF
TRBJ2-1 | . | TRBV12-5 | TRBD1 | TGTGCTAGTTGGGCGGGACAGGGGTACAATGAGCAGTTCTTC | CASWAGQGYNEQFF
TRBJ1-6 | . | TRBV18 | TRBD1 | TGTGCCAGCTCACCTAAGGGGGCAGAATCACCCCTCCACTTT | CASSPKGAESPLHF
TRBJ1-6 | . | TRBV7-2 | . | TGTGCCAGCGCCCCAGCCGGGACCTATAATTCACCCCTCCACTTT | CASAPAGTYNSPLHF
TRBJ1-2 | . | TRBV30 | TRBD1 | TGTGCCTGGAAGCGGCAGGGGGTCTATGGCTACACCTTC | CAWKRQGVYGYTF
TRBJ2-1 | . | TRBV11-2 | . | TGTGCCAGCAGCGGAGGACCGGACAATGAGCAGTTCTTC | CASSGGPDNEQFF
TRBJ1-2 | once | TRBV29-1 | TRBD1 | TGCAGCGTGGGGGACAGCAACTATGGCTACACCTTC | CSVGDSNYGYTF
TRBJ2-1 | . | TRBV10-3 | . | TGTGCCATCGCGGCACGCTACAATGAGCAGTTCTTC | CAIAARYNEQFF